These 28 T cell receptor beta chains originate from one sample sequenced in a study of T cells in Graves' hyperthyroidism and ophthalmopathy. Researchers amplified the TCR beta CDR3 regions from RNA transcripts. RT-PCR in the first round (using the HTBI primer set) targeted the TCR CDR3. Via MiXCR, TCRdb re-called the multiplex PCR reads, giving one row per CDR3 protein. The sample carries over 350,000 distinct CDR3 sequences, 18% recorded once. The sequencing sample was made of blood. The receptors shown here come from a man between 18 and 29 years old with Graves' ophthalmopathy.

Only a few counts were recorded for this clonotype. This sequence joins TRBV18 and TRBJ1-1; D call uncertain. CDR3 length: 15 residues. Trimming took off 1 base at V and 1 base at J, with 10 bases between the two ends. The germline V gene has CDR1 KGHSH and CDR2 LQKENI. CDR3 in amino acids: CASSPQVDQNTEAFF. Written as DNA, the CDR3 is TGTGCCAGCTCACCACAAGTAGACCAGAACACTGAAGCTTTCTTT.

In this sample, this clonotype turned up many times. The gene calls are TRBV6-1 and TRBJ1-1; maybe TRBD1 (5 bases). The CDR3 has 14 amino acids. Germline V CDR1 and CDR2: MNHNS, SASEGT. V lost 1 base and J lost 4, with 10 bases in between. CDR3 protein: CASSEDGGPTEAFF. The CDR3 DNA sequence: TGTGCCAGCAGTGAAGATGGGGGACCCACTGAAGCTTTCTTT.

This clonotype was seen at least ten times. The chain links TRBV20-1 to TRBJ1-1; D uncertain. This CDR3 spans 13 amino acids. In germline, CDR1 is DFQATT, CDR2 SNEGSKA (reference sequence). V lost 3 bases, J lost 2 bases, and 10 bases lay in between. CDR3 coding DNA: TGCAGTGCTAGCCTCGGATCTAACACTGAAGCTTTCTTT. This codes for CSASLGSNTEAFF.

The sample holds many counts of this clonotype. This chain joins TRBV2 and TRBJ2-1; 7 bases align to TRBD2. The CDR3 runs 17 residues. Germline V gene sequence: CDR1 SNHLY, CDR2 FYNNEI. Trimming removed 2 bases from V and 0 bases from J; junction bases left unmatched: 7. CDR3: CASSEMASGYSYNEQFF. For the CDR3, the DNA is TGTGCCAGCAGTGAAATGGCTAGCGGATACTCCTACAATGAGCAGTTCTTC.

The chain links TRBV18 to TRBJ1-2, with D unclear. CDR3 length equals 14 residues. CDR1 KGHSH and CDR2 LQKENI come from the germline V gene. V was clipped by 6 bases and J by 8 bases, with 19 bases between them. This CDR3 reads CASSFSPVENGYTF. The CDR3 nucleotides are TGTGCCAGCTCGTTCTCCCCTGTTGAGAACGGCTACACCTTC. The full variable domain, its missing parts supplied by reference TRBV18 and TRBJ1-2, is NAGVMQNPRHLVRRRGQEARLRCSPMKGHSHVYWYRQLPEEGLKFMVYLQKENIIDESGMPKERFSAEFPKEGPSILRIQQVVRGDSAAYFCASSFSPVENGYTFGSGTRLTVV.

As DNA, the CDR3 is TGTGCCAGCACCGGAAATCGGGACAGGGGGCTTGAAGCTTTCTTT. This gives the protein CASTGNRDRGLEAFF. V and J are TRBV2 and TRBJ1-1, with 12 bases aligning to TRBD1. The CDR3 extends over 15 amino acids. Trimming at V came to 7 bases and at J to 7 bases, leaving 10 bases not matched to a gene. The germline V gene has CDR1 SNHLY and CDR2 FYNNEI.

This clonotype was found a few times. V gene TRBV5-8 combines with J gene TRBJ1-2, with no clear D. Germline CDR1 reads SGHTS; CDR2 reads YDEGEE. The CDR3 length is 13 residues. V lost 7 bases to trimming and J lost 2 bases, with 12 bases between them. The CDR3 is CASGGQGNYGYTF. CDR3 coding DNA: TGTGCCAGCGGCGGGCAAGGGAACTATGGCTACACCTTC. Based on the CDR3 plus reference TRBV5-8 and TRBJ1-2, the full variable domain is EAGVTQSPTHLIKTRGQQATLRCSPISGHTSVYWYQQALGLGLQFLLWYDEGEERNRGNFPPRFSGRQFPNYSSELNVNALELEDSALYLCASGGQGNYGYTFGSGTRLTVV.

The rearrangement links TRBV10-1 to TRBJ2-5; the match to TRBD2 covers 8 bases. V shed 0 bases, J shed 1 base, and the junction held 7 bases outside the gene matches. CDR3 length: 17 amino acids. Germline assignment: CDR1 WNHNN and CDR2 SYGVQD (reference sequence). The CDR3: CASSESIAGGGQETQYF. The CDR3, as DNA: TGCGCCAGCAGTGAGTCGATCGCGGGAGGAGGCCAAGAGACCCAGTACTTC.

This clonotype has at least ten counts. The chain employs TRBV20-1 and TRBJ2-7; D uncertain. CDR3 length: 13 amino acids. CDR1 and CDR2 (germline): DFQATT, SNEGSKA (reference sequence). V was clipped by 6 bases and J by 0 bases, with 12 bases between them. This CDR3 is CSAPRTDSYEQYF. The CDR3 DNA sequence: TGCAGTGCCCCACGGACGGACTCCTACGAGCAGTACTTC.

This chain connects TRBV7-2 to TRBJ1-4; the match to TRBD1 covers 7 bases. With 6 bases clipped from V and 2 bases from J, the junction kept 9 bases outside the gene matches. This CDR3 contains 16 residues. The germline V gene encodes CDR1 SGHTA and CDR2 FQGNSA. The CDR3 DNA sequence: TGTGCCAGCAGACGTACCCCGGGACAGACTAATGAAAAACTGTTTTTT. This translates into CASRRTPGQTNEKLFF.

This clonotype was observed a handful of times. A much larger clone is a single base away; this may be a read error. The chain has TRBV6-1 and TRBJ1-1; D possibly corresponds to TRBD1 (5 bases). The CDR3 has 14 amino acids. Trimming stripped 3 bases from V and 1 base from J, with 9 bases between. Germline V gene sequence: CDR1 MNHNS, CDR2 SASEGT. The CDR3 bases are TGTGCCAGCAGTGAGGGGACGGCGAACACTGAAGCTTTCTTT. Amino acids: CASSEGTANTEAFF.

This clonotype came up many times. The chain uses TRBV6-1 and TRBJ1-2; possible D gene TRBD1, 6 bases. CDR3 length: 13 amino acids. The V end lost 7 bases, the J end lost 6 bases, and 15 bases lay between the germline ends. Germline CDR1 is MNHNS and CDR2 is SASEGT. CDR3 bases: TGTGCCAGCAAGACCGGACAGTGGGATGGCTACACCTTC. Protein product: CASKTGQWDGYTF.

This clonotype was picked up a small number of times. The V call is TRBV29-1, the J call TRBJ2-3; no firm D call. Trimming pared 3 bases from V and 1 base from J, leaving 5 bases between. This CDR3 contains 12 residues. Germline lookup yields CDR1 SQVTM and CDR2 ANQGSEA. The CDR3 DNA reads as TGCAGCGTTGACTACGGCACAGATACGCAGTATTTT. Amino acids: CSVDYGTDTQYF.

This clonotype was seen ten or more times. The V call is TRBV20-1, the J call TRBJ2-7; TRBD2 aligns across 8 bases. With V trimmed by 1 base and J by 1 base, 0 bases remained unmatched. From germline, CDR1 is DFQATT and CDR2 SNEGSKA (reference sequence). This CDR3 has 13 residues. The CDR3 region is CSARAGGSYEQYF. The CDR3 DNA sequence: TGCAGTGCTAGAGCGGGGGGGTCCTACGAGCAGTACTTC.

Points on this clonotype: Germline and junction disagree at one end, which may indicate a read error. The gene calls are TRBV29-1 and TRBJ2-3; perhaps TRBD1 as D (6 bases). Germline assignment: CDR1 SQVTM and CDR2 ANQGSEA. The CDR3 sequence is 15 residues long. The CDR3 DNA follows: TGCAGCGTTGAAACGCCGGACAGAGTCACAGATACGCAGTGTTTT. It codes for CSVETPDRVTDTQCF.

This clonotype was seen many times. The CDR3 carries no conserved terminal phenylalanine or tryptophan, so it likely arises from a read error. This rearrangement joins TRBV2 to TRBJ1-1, with 7 bases identical to TRBD1. The V and J ends lost 5 bases and 3 bases, in that order; junction bases with no gene match: 9. This CDR3 is built from 15 residues. Looked up from germline, CDR1 is SNHLY and CDR2 is FYNNEI. The CDR3, as DNA: TGTGCCAGCAGTTTGACCGGGACAGAATACACTGAAGCTTTCCTT. Its translation is CASSLTGTEYTEAFL.

This clonotype has a count of ten or more. This chain's CDR3 is CAISGQASNTEAFF. The CDR3 nucleotides read TGTGCCATCAGTGGACAGGCCTCGAACACTGAAGCTTTCTTT. The chain links TRBV10-3 to TRBJ1-1; TRBD1 might be the D (6 bases). Trimming took 4 bases from V and 1 from J, leaving 10 bases between them. The CDR3 consists of 14 residues. Per the germline V gene, CDR1 is ENHRY and CDR2 is SYGVKD.

Details on this clonotype: A much larger clone is a single base away; this may be a read error. The V and J genes are TRBV2 and TRBJ1-1; 12 positions agree with TRBD1. The CDR3 consists of 14 residues. With V trimmed by 6 bases and J by 7 bases, 6 bases remained unmatched. Germline V gives CDR1 SNHLY, CDR2 FYNNEI. For the CDR3, the DNA is TGTGCCAGCAGCGGGTGGGACAGGGGGCTTGAAGCTTTCTTT. Translation: CASSGWDRGLEAFF.

The V gene is TRBV28, the J gene TRBJ1-4; tentative D call: TRBD1 (5 bases). V was trimmed by 6 bases and J by 2 bases, leaving 13 bases between them. CDR1 and CDR2 from the germline V gene are MDHEN and SYDVKM. CDR3 length equals 15 residues. The CDR3 sequence: CASSPRTRTNEKLFF. As DNA, the CDR3 is TGTGCCAGCAGCCCTCGGACACGCACTAATGAAAAACTGTTTTTT.

The genes are TRBV12-3 or TRBV12-4 and TRBJ1-3; a weak D match, TRBD1 (5 bases). This CDR3 has 15 residues. V was shortened by 6 bases and J by 0 bases, with 12 bases between the two germline ends. For the CDR3, the DNA is TGTGCCAGCAGAGACTCAGGGAACTCTGGAAACACCATATATTTT. Its translation is CASRDSGNSGNTIYF.

The chain joins TRBV6-1 to TRBJ1-2; D not certain. CDR1 is MNHNS and CDR2 is SASEGT in the germline V gene. Trimming cost V 5 bases and J 8 bases, with 12 bases left between them. The CDR3 runs to 12 residues. CDR3: CASSIAGEGYTF. The CDR3, as DNA: TGTGCCAGCAGTATTGCGGGAGAGGGCTACACCTTC.

V usage is TRBV2 and J usage is TRBJ2-1; D perhaps matches TRBD2 (5 bases). V lost 6 bases and J lost 4, with 16 bases in between. The germline gives CDR1 SNHLY, CDR2 FYNNEI. CDR3 size: 15 residues. The CDR3 sequence is CASSRERPGYNEQFF. CDR3 bases: TGTGCCAGCAGCCGAGAGCGGCCCGGGTACAATGAGCAGTTCTTC. The variable domain in full, with the rest retrieved from reference TRBV2 and TRBJ2-1, is EPEVTQTPSHQVTQMGQEVILRCVPISNHLYFYWYRQILGQKVEFLVSFYNNEISEKSEIFDDQFSVERPDGSNFTLKIRSTKLEDSAMYFCASSRERPGYNEQFFGPGTRLTVL.

Only a few counts were recorded for this clonotype. This sequence joins TRBV4-2 and TRBJ1-4, with D perhaps TRBD1 (5 bases). The CDR3 is 15 residues long. CDR1 is LGHNA, CDR2 YNFKEQ, per germline. V gave up 8 bases and J gave up 0 bases, with 13 bases separating them. CDR3 sequence: CASGPRGTTNEKLFF. The CDR3 nucleotides are TGTGCCAGCGGCCCCCGGGGGACAACTAATGAAAAACTGTTTTTT.

The chain joins TRBV5-6 to TRBJ2-1; 7 bases fit TRBD2. Germline V CDR1 and CDR2: SGHDT, YYEEEE. The junction had 6 bases not matched to a gene; V was cut back by 0 bases and J by 15 bases. CDR3 size: 12 residues. The CDR3 DNA is TGTGCCAGCAGCTTGGCCGGGGAGGGACCGTTCTTC. This translates into CASSLAGEGPFF.

This clonotype occurred a few times. The chain links TRBV9 to TRBJ1-1; 8 bases agree with TRBD1. V shed 4 bases, J shed 3 bases, and the junction held 14 bases outside the gene matches. The CDR3 spans 17 residues. CDR1 is SGDLS and CDR2 is YYNGEE in the germline V gene. CDR3 protein: CASSNRHDRGGHTEAFF. CDR3 nucleotide sequence: TGTGCCAGCAGCAACCGTCACGACAGGGGTGGGCACACTGAAGCTTTCTTT.

Many counts were recorded for this clonotype. The chain employs TRBV11-2 and TRBJ2-1; a weak D match, TRBD2 (6 bases). The CDR3 consists of 17 residues. Germline CDR1 reads SGHAT; CDR2 reads FQNNGV. V dropped 0 bases and J dropped 5 bases, with 17 bases sitting between them. The CDR3 loop reads CASSLDRWAGSHNEQFF. Here the CDR3 DNA reads TGTGCCAGCAGCTTAGATCGGTGGGCGGGGTCCCACAATGAGCAGTTCTTC.

V usage is TRBV27 and J usage is TRBJ2-7; D is possibly TRBD1 (5 bases). The CDR3 totals 16 residues. The germline gives CDR1 MNHEY, CDR2 SMNVEV (reference sequence). The V gene lost 0 bases and the J gene lost 5 bases, with 17 bases spanning the gap. The CDR3 region has the DNA TGTGCCAGCAGTTTATCGATCGCCCAGGGAACCCACGAGCAGTACTTC. Translation gives CASSLSIAQGTHEQYF.

The sample holds a few counts of this clonotype. The rearrangement links TRBV3-1 to TRBJ2-1; the D is unclear. Germline V gives CDR1 LGHDT, CDR2 YNNKEL (reference sequence). The CDR3 is 12 residues long. The V end was cut by 6 bases, the J end by 3 bases, with 6 bases between. CDR3 residues: CASSGNYNEQFF. CDR3 nucleotides: TGTGCCAGCAGTGGGAACTACAATGAGCAGTTCTTC.